This note documents a single T cell receptor beta chain sequence. Its antigen is not identified. The read ends 3 residues shy of where the CDR3 ends; the end is completed using the germline J gene. This CDR3 is 15 amino acids long. With V trimmed by 6 bases and J by 4 bases, 9 bases remained unmatched. Prevalent HPV16 infections were excluded; only incident single HPV16 infections included. This sample is part of a study of T cells in women clearing cervical HPV infection. Study-wide background: Blood came at first lesion visit for cases, post-clearance for controls.

Libraries were prepared by immunoSEQ multiplex PCR; TCRdb keeps only in-frame clonotypes and omits some of them. The sample data list about 33,000 clones. Study-level points and caveats: Repertoire richness, not evenness, was significantly elevated in CIN3+ cases versus controls.

The chain uses TRBV12-3 or TRBV12-4 and TRBJ2-7; TRBD2 aligns across 10 bases. The sequence was obtained from a woman between 18 and 70 years old with a cervical HPV16 infection that either progressed to CIN3+ or cleared (not recorded which). Sequenced sample: blood buffy coat. CDR3 amino acids: CASSDPSGGVYEQYF. The CDR3 bases that were read are TGTGCCAGCAGCGATCCTAGCGGGGGCGTTTACGAG.